The next 4 T cell receptor beta chains were all read from a single sample in a study of cytomegalovirus exposure and HLA in healthy donors (dated by TCRdb to 2017 to 2019). The library relied on the immunoSEQ multiplex PCR assay. For the multiplex PCR, a mixture combining 60 forward primers for TCR Vbeta segments and 13 reverse primers for TCR Jbeta segments was used. TCRdb retrieved this table from immuneACCESS and kept in-frame rearrangements only. Not all clones are present; in checked studies, unresolved V genes account for under half, and no reason is known for the remainder. The table for this sample lists around 110,000 clones. The biggest ten clones account for more than 3.5% of the sample. Sample: PBMCs. The source is a man aged 30 to 45 in good health and CMV-seronegative.

The chain recombines TRBV5-1 with TRBJ2-7, with 7 bases fitting TRBD1. V dropped 2 bases and J dropped 2; count of bases not matched to a gene: 7. Germline V CDR1 and CDR2: SGHRS, YFSETQ. The CDR3 length is 15 residues. CDR3 loop: CASSFIRQGPYEQYF. For the CDR3, the DNA is TGCGCCAGCAGCTTTATCCGACAGGGCCCCTACGAGCAGTACTTC.

The chain couples TRBV5-1 to TRBJ2-5, with TRBD1 identical over 7 bases. The DNA matches TRBJ2-7 better at its end, which makes the J call doubtful. This CDR3 has 13 amino acids. From germline, CDR1 is SGHRS and CDR2 YFSETQ. The CDR3 is CASSLEGADEQYF. The CDR3 DNA reads as TGCGCCAGCAGCTTGGAGGGGGCCGACGAGCAGTACTTC.

CDR3 residues: CASSYQGAGEQYF. In nucleotides, the CDR3 is TGTGCCAGCAGTTACCAGGGGGCAGGGGAGCAGTACTTC. The chain links TRBV6-6 to TRBJ2-7, with 8 bases identical to TRBD1. The CDR3 has 13 residues. Trimming cost V 2 bases and J 7 bases; bases outside gene matches: 4. In germline, CDR1 is MNHNY, CDR2 SVGAGI (reference sequence).

The chain employs TRBV6-5 and TRBJ2-5; D gene uncertain. There are 15 residues in the CDR3. CDR1 and CDR2 from the germline V gene are MNHEY and SVGAGI. Trimming shortened V by 0 bases and J by 1 base, and 9 bases separated the two germline ends. The CDR3 region has the DNA TGTGCCAGCAGTTACTCATTAGGAGTCCAAGAGACCCAGTACTTC. Its translation: CASSYSLGVQETQYF.